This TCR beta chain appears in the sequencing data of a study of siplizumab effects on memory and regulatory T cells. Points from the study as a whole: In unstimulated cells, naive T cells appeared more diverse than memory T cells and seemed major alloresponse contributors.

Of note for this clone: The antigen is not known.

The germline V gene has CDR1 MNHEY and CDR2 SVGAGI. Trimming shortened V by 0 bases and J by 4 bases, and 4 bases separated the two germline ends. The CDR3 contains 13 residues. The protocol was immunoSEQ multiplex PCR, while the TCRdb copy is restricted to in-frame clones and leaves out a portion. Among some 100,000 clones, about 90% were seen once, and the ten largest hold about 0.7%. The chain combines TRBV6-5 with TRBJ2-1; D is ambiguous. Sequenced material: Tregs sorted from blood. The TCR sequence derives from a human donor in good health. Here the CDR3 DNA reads TGTGCCAGCAGTTACTCAAAGTACAATGAGCAGTTCTTC. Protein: CASSYSKYNEQFF.